The 28 T cell receptor beta chains below come from one sample, sequenced in a study of blood T cell repertoires in COVID-19 (dated by TCRdb to about 2020). Library prep was done by the immunoSEQ multiplex PCR assay. Sourced from immuneACCESS, this table was stored by TCRdb with only in-frame sequences that have V and J called. A share of the clones is absent; for the studies checked, an unresolved V gene accounts for under half, and the remainder has no known explanation. Across this sample there are 390,000 or so clones, with 80% to 90% seen only once. The ten largest account for almost 1.5% of the sample. What was sequenced was peripheral blood. These receptors came from a woman between 25 and 40 years old with active or convalescent COVID-19.

Of note for this clone: The sample carries other DNA sequences with the same CDR3. This chain joins TRBV19 and TRBJ1-2; D ambiguous. Germline V gene sequence: CDR1 LNHDA, CDR2 SQIVND (reference sequence). V was cut by 3 bases and J by 1 base, with 9 bases left in between. The CDR3 runs to 14 residues. The CDR3 DNA follows: TGTGCCAGTAGTATGGCAGGTATTAACTATGGCTACACCTTC. Its translation is CASSMAGINYGYTF.

This clone was seen a single time. The rearrangement joins TRBV19 to TRBJ1-5; D ambiguous. V dropped 4 bases and J dropped 5 bases, with 12 bases sitting between them. CDR1 and CDR2 (germline): LNHDA, SQIVND (reference sequence). This CDR3 spans 14 amino acids. CDR3 region: CASSTNSRYQPQHF. CDR3 sequence (DNA): TGTGCCAGTAGTACAAACTCCCGGTATCAGCCCCAGCATTTT.

Written as DNA, the CDR3 is TGTGCCAGCAGCTCAAGCGGGAGGGCCGATGAGCAGTACTTC. As protein: CASSSSGRADEQYF. This chain uses TRBV5-6 with TRBJ2-7; 10 nucleotides align to TRBD2. This CDR3 region has 14 residues. Germline values: CDR1 SGHDT, CDR2 YYEEEE. V gave up 3 bases and J gave up 7 bases; unmatched junction bases: 7.

The chain joins TRBV27 to TRBJ2-7; TRBD1 might be the D (6 bases). The CDR3 is made up of 12 amino acids. Germline CDR1 MNHEY, CDR2 SMNVEV (reference sequence). V lost 6 bases to trimming and J lost 3 bases, with 9 bases between them. CDR3 nucleotides: TGTGCCAGCAGCGACAGGTACTACGAGCAGTACTTC. Amino acids: CASSDRYYEQYF.

This chain joins TRBV6-5 and TRBJ1-1; 9 bases are shared with TRBD1. V was pared by 2 bases and J by 10 bases, with 8 bases of the junction left unmatched. The CDR3 contains 14 residues. Looked up from germline, CDR1 is MNHEY and CDR2 is SVGAGI. The CDR3 spells CASSYVPGQGSAFF. CDR3 coding DNA: TGTGCCAGCAGTTACGTCCCGGGACAGGGTTCAGCTTTCTTT.

The rearrangement links TRBV6-5 to TRBJ1-2, with D perhaps TRBD1 (6 bases). The CDR3 is made up of 15 amino acids. CDR1 is MNHEY and CDR2 is SVGAGI in the germline V gene. Trimming left V 4 bases short and J 2 bases short, with 14 bases between. The CDR3 loop is CASSSYRESNYGYTF. In DNA form, the CDR3 reads TGTGCCAGCAGTTCCTACAGGGAGTCGAACTATGGCTACACCTTC.

This chain uses TRBV6-5 with TRBJ1-2, with 10 bases identical to TRBD1. V dropped 2 bases and J dropped 4; count of bases not matched to a gene: 7. CDR1 MNHEY and CDR2 SVGAGI come from the germline V gene. CDR3 length equals 16 residues. CDR3: CASSYPTDRGIYGYTF. The DNA for the CDR3 is TGTGCCAGCAGTTACCCGACGGACAGGGGGATCTATGGCTACACCTTC.

CDR3 in amino acids: CASSIGQGMNTEAFF. The DNA of the CDR3 is TGTGCCAGTAGTATAGGACAGGGGATGAACACTGAAGCTTTCTTT. The V gene is TRBV19, the J gene TRBJ1-1; 8 bases are shared with TRBD1. Trimming at V came to 1 base and at J to 0 bases, leaving 1 base not matched to a gene. The CDR3 runs to 15 residues. Germline CDR1 and CDR2: LNHDA and SQIVND (reference sequence).

This clone came up once. The chain carries TRBV28 and TRBJ2-5, with 10 bases aligning to TRBD2. The germline V gene has CDR1 MDHEN and CDR2 SYDVKM. The trim removed 4 bases at V and 3 bases at J, leaving 8 bases unmatched. This CDR3 comprises 16 residues. CDR3 amino acids: CASSSRPSGSKETQYF. CDR3 in DNA: TGTGCCAGCAGTTCTCGTCCTAGCGGGAGTAAAGAGACCCAGTACTTC.

The chain employs TRBV10-3 and TRBJ2-2; D may be TRBD1 (6 bases). The germline V gene encodes CDR1 ENHRY and CDR2 SYGVKD. The CDR3 is 16 amino acids. V was clipped by 2 bases and J by 0 bases, with 10 bases between them. CDR3 bases: TGTGCCATCAGTGAGCAGGACAGCGCGAACACCGGGGAGCTGTTTTTT. Translation: CAISEQDSANTGELFF.

The CDR3 nucleotides are TGTGCCACTCAAATTCCGGGACAGGGGCAAGAGACCCAGTACTTC. Protein: CATQIPGQGQETQYF. V is TRBV10-3 and J is TRBJ2-5; TRBD1 matches 10 bases. CDR3 size: 15 residues. V gave up 10 bases and J gave up 2 bases; unmatched junction bases: 10. Germline V gene lookup returns CDR1 ENHRY and CDR2 SYGVKD.

This clone showed up just a few times. The genes are TRBV7-8 and TRBJ1-2, with TRBD1 as a possible D gene (5 bases). The ends were cut back, 3 bases at V and 6 bases at J, with 20 bases in the middle. The V gene's germline CDR1 is SGHVS and CDR2 FQNEAQ. The CDR3 extends over 16 amino acids. CDR3 in DNA: TGTGCCAGCAGCTTTGTTCCGACAGCCTTAAGGCATGGCTACACCTTC. This encodes CASSFVPTALRHGYTF.

The rearrangement uses TRBV6-4 and TRBJ1-1; D gene unclear. The CDR3 consists of 15 residues. Per germline, CDR1 MRHNA and CDR2 SNTAGT. Trimming shortened V by 2 bases and J by 0 bases, and 10 bases separated the two germline ends. The CDR3, as DNA: TGTGCCAGCAGTGACCCGCAGGTAATGAACACTGAAGCTTTCTTT. It is translated as CASSDPQVMNTEAFF.

The genes are TRBV11-2 and TRBJ1-6, with 7 bases aligning to TRBD1. V shed 3 bases and J 4 bases; nucleotides not matched to a gene: 6. Germline assignment: CDR1 SGHAT and CDR2 FQNNGV. The CDR3 sequence is 16 residues long. The CDR3, as DNA: TGTGCCAGCAGCTTGGTGGGGGACAGTTATAATTCACCCCTCCACTTT. It specifies CASSLVGDSYNSPLHF.

The rearrangement uses TRBV6-5 and TRBJ2-7, with D possibly matching TRBD2 (7 bases). V shed 6 bases and J shed 5 bases, with 20 bases lying between them. The germline gives CDR1 MNHEY, CDR2 SVGAGI. CDR3 length: 15 residues. CDR3 sequence reads: CASRELGGVEDEQYF. The DNA of the CDR3 is TGTGCCAGCAGAGAGTTAGGGGGGGTCGAGGACGAGCAGTACTTC.

J is TRBJ1-5 and V is TRBV6-1; 9 positions agree with TRBD1. This CDR3 region has 16 residues. J lost 3 bases, V lost 3 bases, and 6 bases had no gene match. Germline loops: CDR1 MNHNS, CDR2 SASEGT. DNA for the CDR3: TGTGCCAGCAGTGACACCGACAGGGGGTACAATCAGCCCCAGCATTTT. Translating it yields CASSDTDRGYNQPQHF.

This clone was detected only once. The chain couples TRBV19 to TRBJ1-1, with D uncertain. V dropped 9 bases and J dropped 2 bases, with 19 bases sitting between them. CDR1 and CDR2 from the germline V gene are LNHDA and SQIVND (reference sequence). This CDR3 contains 15 residues. This CDR3 is CASLEAPAGNTEAFF. The CDR3 nucleotides read TGTGCCAGCCTAGAGGCCCCCGCTGGTAACACTGAAGCTTTCTTT.

The chain uses TRBV27 and TRBJ2-7, with 7 bases lining up with TRBD1. Germline-derived CDR1 and CDR2 are MNHEY and SMNVEV (reference sequence). This CDR3 contains 14 residues. V lost 5 bases and J lost 5; bases outside the gene matches: 9. The CDR3 region is CASSVDRDLNEQYF. Here the CDR3 DNA reads TGTGCCAGCAGTGTAGACAGGGACCTGAACGAGCAGTACTTC.

CDR3 region: CASSDTPGQGFYEQFF. The CDR3 bases are TGTGCCAGCAGTGACACGCCGGGACAGGGGTTCTATGAGCAGTTCTTC. This chain joins TRBV6-4 and TRBJ2-1, with 10 bases identical to TRBD1. Looked up from germline, CDR1 is MRHNA and CDR2 is SNTAGT. This CDR3 comprises 16 residues. V was clipped by 2 bases and J by 8 bases; unmatched bases: 9.

The V and J genes are TRBV7-6 and TRBJ2-3; 9 bases map to TRBD2. CDR1 and CDR2 from the germline V gene are SGHVS and FNYEAQ. The CDR3 spans 15 residues. With 2 bases clipped from V and 3 bases from J, the junction kept 3 bases outside the gene matches. CDR3 sequence: CASSLYSGGTDTQYF. The CDR3 DNA sequence: TGTGCCAGCAGCTTATACAGCGGGGGGACAGATACGCAGTATTTT.

The chain has TRBV27 and TRBJ1-4; TRBD1 matches at 9 bases. CDR1 is MNHEY, CDR2 SMNVEV, per germline (reference sequence). With V trimmed by 6 bases and J by 0 bases, 5 bases remained unmatched. The CDR3 has 16 amino acids. The CDR3 DNA follows: TGTGCCAGCAGGGAACAGGGGGCCCCAACTAATGAAAAACTGTTTTTT. Translating gives CASREQGAPTNEKLFF.

V is TRBV4-2 and J is TRBJ1-6; a weak D match, TRBD1 (6 bases). The germline gives CDR1 LGHNA, CDR2 YNFKEQ. V lost 0 bases and J 9 bases, leaving 9 bases between the germline ends. The CDR3 has 14 residues. The CDR3 reads CASSQEQGSSPLHF. In nucleotides, the CDR3 is TGTGCCAGCAGCCAAGAGCAGGGGAGTTCACCCCTCCACTTT.

This chain connects TRBV3-1 (or the pseudogene TRBV3-2) to TRBJ2-5; D may be TRBD1 (6 bases). This CDR3 is 14 amino acids long. Germline CDR1 is LGHDT and CDR2 is YNNKEL (reference sequence). Trimming took off 4 bases at V and 4 bases at J, with 13 bases between the two ends. This chain's CDR3 is CASSPGQPGETQYF. The CDR3 nucleotides are TGTGCCAGCAGCCCCGGACAGCCAGGAGAGACCCAGTACTTC.

The V and J genes are TRBV29-1 and TRBJ1-1; 10 bases are a match to TRBD1. Trimming removed 5 bases from V and 5 bases from J; junction bases left unmatched: 8. CDR3 length: 14 residues. Germline V CDR1 and CDR2: SQVTM, ANQGSEA. The CDR3 DNA reads TGCAGCGTTCGAGTTGACAGGGGGCGGACTGAAGCTTTCTTT. This codes for CSVRVDRGRTEAFF.

On this clone: The germline gene is not matched at one end of the junction; a read error may be the cause. The chain carries TRBV13 and TRBJ2-3, with 13 nucleotides matching TRBD2. The CDR3 consists of 16 residues. Germline values: CDR1 PRHDT, CDR2 FYEKMQ (reference sequence). Written as DNA, the CDR3 is TGTGCCAGCAGCCTAGGGACTAGCGGGGGCACAGATACGCAGTATTTT. Translating gives CASSLGTSGGTDTQYF.

This clone was picked up a small number of times. The chain links TRBV19 to TRBJ1-1, with a possible D match to TRBD1 (5 bases). The length of the CDR3 is 14 residues. V lost 4 bases and J 3 bases, leaving 12 bases between the germline ends. Germline CDR1 reads LNHDA; CDR2 reads SQIVND (reference sequence). The CDR3 loop reads CASSRPPGDTEAFF. The CDR3 DNA sequence: TGTGCCAGTAGTAGACCCCCGGGGGACACTGAAGCTTTCTTT.

V usage is TRBV24-1 and J usage is TRBJ2-1; the D gene is possibly TRBD2 (7 bases). The V gene lost 5 bases and the J gene lost 0 bases, with 16 bases spanning the gap. The CDR3 length is 17 residues. Germline CDR1 is KGHDR and CDR2 is SFDVKD. CDR3 sequence (DNA): TGTGCCACCAGTGTGGGGGGGGCACCCAGCTCCTACAATGAGCAGTTCTTC. Translation gives CATSVGGAPSSYNEQFF.

The chain is built from TRBV5-1 and TRBJ1-1; 9 nucleotides align to TRBD1. The germline V gene encodes CDR1 SGHRS and CDR2 YFSETQ. J gave up 4 bases and V 0 bases, and 4 bases lay outside the gene matches. CDR3 length: 15 residues. Written as DNA, the CDR3 is TGCGCCAGCAGCTTGGGACAGGGGGTAATCACTGAAGCTTTCTTT. It codes for CASSLGQGVITEAFF.